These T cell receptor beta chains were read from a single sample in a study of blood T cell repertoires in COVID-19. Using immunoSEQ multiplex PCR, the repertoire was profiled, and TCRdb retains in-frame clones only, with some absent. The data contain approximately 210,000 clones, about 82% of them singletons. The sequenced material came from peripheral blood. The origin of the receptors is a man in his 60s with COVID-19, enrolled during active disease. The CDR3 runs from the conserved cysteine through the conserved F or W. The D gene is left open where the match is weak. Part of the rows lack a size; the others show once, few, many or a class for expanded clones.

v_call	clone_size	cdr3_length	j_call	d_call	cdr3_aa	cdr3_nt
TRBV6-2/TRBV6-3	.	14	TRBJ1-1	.	CASSFLGGNTEAFF	TGTGCCAGCAGTTTTCTCGGGGGAAACACTGAAGCTTTCTTT
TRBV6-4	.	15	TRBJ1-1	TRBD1	CASSTTGTGATEAFF	TGTGCCAGCAGTACCACAGGGACAGGAGCCACTGAAGCTTTCTTT
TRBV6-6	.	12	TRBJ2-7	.	CASSLQGYEQYF	TGTGCCAGCAGTTTACAGGGCTACGAGCAGTACTTC
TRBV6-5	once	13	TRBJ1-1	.	CASSTVRGAEAFF	TGTGCCAGCAGTACGGTTCGGGGGGCGGAAGCTTTCTTT
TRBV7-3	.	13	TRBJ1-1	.	CASSVTGHYEAFF	TGTGCCAGCAGCGTGACAGGTCACTATGAAGCTTTCTTT
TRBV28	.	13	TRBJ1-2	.	CASSWGVSYGYTF	TGTGCCAGCAGTTGGGGGGTTAGCTATGGCTACACCTTC
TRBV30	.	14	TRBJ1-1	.	CAWSVGAWPAEAFF	TGTGCCTGGAGTGTGGGGGCCTGGCCGGCTGAAGCTTTCTTT
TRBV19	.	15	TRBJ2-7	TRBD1	CASALGQGASYEQYF	TGTGCCAGTGCACTGGGACAGGGGGCGAGTTACGAGCAGTACTTC
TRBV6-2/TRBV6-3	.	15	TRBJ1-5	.	CASSPGQYSNQPQHF	TGTGCCAGCAGCCCTGGACAGTATAGCAATCAGCCCCAGCATTTT
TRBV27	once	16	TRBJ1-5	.	CASSPQTTVFNQPQHF	TGTGCCAGCAGCCCTCAGACGACAGTCTTCAATCAGCCCCAGCATTTT
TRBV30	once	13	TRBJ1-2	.	CAWSNGGLYGYTF	TGTGCCTGGAGTAACGGGGGGCTTTATGGCTACACCTTC
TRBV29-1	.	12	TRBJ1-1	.	CSALSGNTEAFF	TGCAGCGCCTTATCGGGGAACACTGAAGCTTTCTTT
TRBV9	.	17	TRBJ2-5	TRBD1	CASSVGFRGQGMQTQYF	TGTGCCAGCAGCGTAGGTTTTCGGGGACAGGGGATGCAGACCCAGTACTTC
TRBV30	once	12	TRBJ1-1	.	CAWSGQPPRAFF	TGTGCCTGGAGTGGTCAGCCACCTAGAGCTTTCTTT
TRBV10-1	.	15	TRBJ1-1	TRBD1	CASSESGQGGTEAFF	TGCGCCAGCAGTGAGTCGGGACAGGGAGGGACTGAAGCTTTCTTT
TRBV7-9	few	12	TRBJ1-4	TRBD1	CASSLVSGGMFF	TGTGCCAGCAGCTTAGTGTCAGGGGGCATGTTTTTT
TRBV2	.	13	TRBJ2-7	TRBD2	CASLTSLDYEQYF	TGTGCCAGCCTGACTAGCTTAGACTACGAGCAGTACTTC
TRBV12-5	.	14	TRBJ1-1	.	CASALRGGGTEAFF	TGTGCTAGTGCCCTCCGCGGGGGAGGTACTGAAGCTTTCTTT
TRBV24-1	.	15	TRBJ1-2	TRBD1	CATSEWTGKGYGYTF	TGTGCCACCAGTGAGTGGACAGGGAAGGGGTATGGCTACACCTTC
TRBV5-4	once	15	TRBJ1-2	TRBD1	CASSSTGGEDYGYTF	TGTGCCAGCAGCTCGACAGGGGGCGAAGACTATGGCTACACCTTC
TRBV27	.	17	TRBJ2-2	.	CASSYSSPGVADGELFF	TGTGCCAGCAGTTATTCCTCCCCGGGGGTAGCGGACGGGGAGCTGTTTTTT
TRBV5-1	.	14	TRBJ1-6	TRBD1	CASRLTGEDSPLHF	TGCGCCAGCCGGTTGACAGGGGAGGATTCACCCCTCCACTTT
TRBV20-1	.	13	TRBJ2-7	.	CSASQGTGYEQYF	TGCAGTGCTAGTCAAGGGACTGGGTACGAGCAGTACTTC
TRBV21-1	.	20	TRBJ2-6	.	CASSKYRLQGKIPGANVLTF	TGTGCCAGCAGCAAATACCGTCTGCAGGGAAAAATCCCAGGGGCCAACGTCCTGACTTTC
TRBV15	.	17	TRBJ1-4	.	CATSRGKGGDLNEKLFF	TGTGCCACCAGCAGGGGGAAAGGGGGGGACCTTAATGAAAAACTGTTTTTT
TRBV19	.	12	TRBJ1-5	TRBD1	CASRDRSSLPHF	TGTGCCAGTAGGGACAGGTCCTCGCTACCGCATTTT
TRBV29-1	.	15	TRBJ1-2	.	CSVEDLGRVGYGYTF	TGCAGCGTTGAAGATTTGGGCAGGGTAGGATATGGCTACACCTTC
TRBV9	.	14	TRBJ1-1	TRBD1	CASSVSTGGTEAFF	TGTGCCAGCAGCGTAAGTACAGGGGGCACTGAAGCTTTCTTT
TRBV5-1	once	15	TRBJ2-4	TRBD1	CASSPWTGRPGDQYF	TGCGCCAGCAGCCCCTGGACAGGAAGGCCCGGGGATCAGTACTTC
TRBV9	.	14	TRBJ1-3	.	CASSSDISGNTIYF	TGTGCCAGCAGTTCCGACATCTCTGGAAACACCATATATTTT
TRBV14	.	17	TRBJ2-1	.	CASSPLWGRTSYNEQFF	TGTGCCAGCAGCCCCCTTTGGGGCAGAACCTCCTACAATGAGCAGTTCTTC
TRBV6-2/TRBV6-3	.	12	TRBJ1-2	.	CASSYTVHGYTF	TGTGCCAGCAGTTACACGGTGCATGGCTACACCTTC
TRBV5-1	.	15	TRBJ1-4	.	CASSFTAAPNEKLFF	TGCGCCAGCAGCTTCACCGCCGCGCCCAATGAAAAACTGTTTTTT
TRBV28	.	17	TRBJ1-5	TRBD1	CASSSRPGQGAGQPQHF	TGTGCCAGCAGTTCCAGACCTGGACAGGGGGCCGGACAGCCCCAGCATTTT
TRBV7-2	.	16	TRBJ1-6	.	CASSWTQSSYNSPLHF	TGTGCCAGCAGCTGGACACAAAGCTCCTATAATTCACCCCTCCACTTT
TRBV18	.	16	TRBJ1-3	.	CASSQRQGTSGNTIYF	TGTGCCAGCTCACAGAGGCAGGGGACATCTGGAAACACCATATATTTT
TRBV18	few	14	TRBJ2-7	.	CATPDRNITYEQYF	TGTGCCACGCCGGACAGAAATATTACCTACGAGCAGTACTTC
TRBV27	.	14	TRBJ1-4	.	CASSKGGSNEKLFF	TGTGCCAGCAGTAAGGGGGGGTCTAATGAAAAACTGTTTTTT
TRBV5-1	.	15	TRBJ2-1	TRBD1	CASSFTGTGKRQQFF	TGCGCCAGCAGCTTTACCGGGACAGGGAAGAGGCAGCAGTTCTTC
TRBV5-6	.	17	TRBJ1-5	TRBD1	CASSFLAGQGMNQPQHF	TGTGCCAGCAGCTTCCTTGCGGGACAGGGGATGAATCAGCCCCAGCATTTT
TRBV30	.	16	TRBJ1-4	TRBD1	CAWSPTLGQTNEKLFF	TGTGCCTGGAGTCCCACCTTGGGACAGACTAATGAAAAACTGTTTTTT
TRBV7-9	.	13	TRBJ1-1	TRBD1	CASRYQGGTEAFF	TGTGCCAGCAGGTATCAGGGGGGCACTGAAGCTTTCTTT
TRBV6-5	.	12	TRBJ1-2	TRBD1	CASSPTGNGYTF	TGTGCCAGCAGTCCGACAGGGAACGGCTACACCTTC
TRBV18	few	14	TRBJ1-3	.	CASSPGLSGNTIYF	TGTGCCAGCTCACCAGGGCTCTCTGGAAACACCATATATTTT
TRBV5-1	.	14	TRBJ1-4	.	CASSWPGVGEKLFF	TGCGCCAGCAGCTGGCCCGGGGTGGGGGAAAAACTGTTTTTT
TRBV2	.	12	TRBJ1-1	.	CASSPLGTEAFF	TGTGCCAGCAGTCCTCTAGGCACTGAAGCTTTCTTT
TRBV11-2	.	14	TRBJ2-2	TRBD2	CASSPGGGAGELFF	TGTGCCAGCAGCCCCGGGGGGGGCGCCGGGGAGCTGTTTTTT
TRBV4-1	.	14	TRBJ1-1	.	CASSQVGGFTEAFF	TGCGCCAGCAGCCAAGTAGGAGGGTTCACTGAAGCTTTCTTT
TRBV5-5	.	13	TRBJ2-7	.	CASSYGDSYEQYF	TGTGCCAGCAGCTACGGGGACTCCTACGAGCAGTACTTC
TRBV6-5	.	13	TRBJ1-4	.	CASRGDDYGKLFF	TGTGCCAGCCGCGGAGACGATTATGGAAAACTGTTTTTT
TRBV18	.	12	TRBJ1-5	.	CASSPTNQPQHF	TGTGCCAGCTCACCTACAAATCAGCCCCAGCATTTT
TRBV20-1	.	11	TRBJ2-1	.	CSGSLANEQFF	TGCAGTGGTAGTTTAGCTAATGAGCAGTTCTTC
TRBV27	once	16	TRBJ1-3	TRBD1	CASRPTGGVAGNTIYF	TGTGCCAGCAGGCCTACAGGGGGTGTAGCTGGAAACACCATATATTTT
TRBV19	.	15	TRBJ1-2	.	CASSRGHLTNYGYTF	TGTGCCAGTAGTAGGGGACACTTGACTAACTATGGCTACACCTTC
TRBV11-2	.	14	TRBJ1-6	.	CASSLGGLASPLHF	TGTGCCAGCAGCTTAGGAGGGTTAGCTTCACCCCTCCACTTT